This T cell receptor (beta chain) was recorded in a study of blood T cell repertoires in COVID-19. Study overall: From the United States, Italy and Spain came samples of acute and convalescent COVID-19. Sources were T cells, B-cell-depleted T cells, or PBMCs; the material itself was cDNA or gDNA.

Source study methods: By means of reference gene primer amplification, nucleated cell counts were estimated. The assay was immunoSEQ multiplex PCR, and TCRdb's table has in-frame clones only and misses some. The V and J calls and clone size are taken from that table; D and trimming were inferred from the DNA. The data hold about 150,000 clones, with approximately 88% observed a single time. Trimming cost V 0 bases and J 14 bases, with 16 bases left between them. This CDR3 spans 13 amino acids. Germline CDR1 is LNHNV and CDR2 is YYDKDF (reference sequence). The specimen was peripheral blood. The origin of this receptor is a woman aged 55 to 70 with acute or convalescent COVID-19. The V gene is TRBV15, the J gene TRBJ2-5; tentative D call: TRBD1 (6 bases). In DNA, the CDR3 is TGTGCCACCAGCAGAGATCTTGTCCAGGACAGTTACTTC. Protein product: CATSRDLVQDSYF.